Detailed here is one T cell receptor (beta chain). What antigen it recognizes has not been identified. Base qualities are missing; no much larger clone stands one base away. The data belong to a study of high-grade serous ovarian cancer treatment subgroups (dated by TCRdb to about 2021). The study in broad terms: On average, each sample produced more than 14,000 sequencing reads and some 7,000 unique TCR beta rearrangements. The study examined TCR beta repertoires in high-grade serous ovarian cancer patients who were grouped under a laparoscopic triage algorithm by complete gross resection or by neoadjuvant chemotherapy response. A cohort of around 30 patients was included: 10 with no residual disease after primary surgery (R0), 10 who were excellent NACT responders, and 10 who were poor NACT responders. Each patient contributed one primary tumor and two metastatic tumor samples, giving more than 75 samples in total.

Collection of tumor samples took place before definitive surgery or chemotherapy. Genomic DNA was extracted by the MD Anderson Biospecimen Extraction Resource, and TCR sequencing was done by the MD Anderson Cancer Genomics Laboratory. Unmatched junction bases come to 7, with V trimmed by 0 bases and J by 12 bases. The germline V gene sets CDR1 to SGHRS and CDR2 to YFSETQ. The CDR3 measures 13 amino acids from cysteine to phenylalanine. Solely the CDR3 DNA is kept, with 39 bases framed from the first base. The investigation overall reported the following: Repertoire similarity between tumors from the same patient ranged from roughly 0.095 to 0.85, while tumors from different patients showed almost no similarity. TCR clonal relatedness was found to be positively correlated with neoantigen level and, by trend, with copy number variation and mutation load derived from whole-genome sequencing. Bulk tumor TCR sequencing lacked spatial information, limiting insight into HGSC tumor complexity and diversity. The TCR repertoire analyses centered on CDR3, and CDR1 and CDR2 were not analyzed.

High-throughput TCR profiling via ImmunoSEQ was performed on the roughly 98 tumor samples. In the source study's methods: Richness (unique productive sequences), clonality, evenness and relatedness were included as repertoire diversity metrics, and similarity between samples was assessed with the Bhattacharyya coefficient. A sensitivity analysis that removed TCRs with fewer than two reads produced consistent conclusions. This is the immuneACCESS table as TCRdb keeps it, with only in-frame sequences that have V and J called. A part of the clones is gone; compared with another copy, unresolved V genes explain less than half, and the rest is unexplained. V and J calls plus clone size are reproduced from that table; the DNA served to infer D and trimming. This sample gives 11,000 or so clones in total; around 83% of them show up just once. The ten biggest clones cover around 6.6% of the sample.

The sequenced sample consisted of tumor tissue. The sequence derives from a human donor with high-grade serous ovarian cancer. The chain was built from TRBV5-1 and TRBJ1-1; 8 central bases correspond to TRBD1. The nucleotide sequence is given as TGCGCCAGCAGCTTGGGGGGACAGGCTTCGACTTTCTTT. It specifies CASSLGGQASTFF.